Below, one T cell receptor beta chain is given with its context. Trimming removed 2 bases from V and 8 bases from J, with 12 bases in between. This CDR3 region has 13 residues. Germline V CDR1 and CDR2: SGHAT, FQNNGV. The record originates from a study of blood T cells in healthy people across ages. Then a second PCR, running roughly 7 to 11 cycles, was carried out with a sample-barcoded 5' primer and a J-beta primer mix. TCRdb called the 5' RACE reads again in MiXCR, with one record for every CDR3 protein. The data contain some 1.5 million distinct CDR3 sequences, roughly 27% of them singletons. V and J are TRBV11-2 and TRBJ1-1; no firm D call. The TCR was taken from a woman aged 30 to 39 in good health. The sequenced material came from blood. The CDR3: CASSLNEDGEAFF. CDR3 coding DNA: TGTGCCAGCAGCTTAAACGAGGACGGAGAAGCTTTCTTT.